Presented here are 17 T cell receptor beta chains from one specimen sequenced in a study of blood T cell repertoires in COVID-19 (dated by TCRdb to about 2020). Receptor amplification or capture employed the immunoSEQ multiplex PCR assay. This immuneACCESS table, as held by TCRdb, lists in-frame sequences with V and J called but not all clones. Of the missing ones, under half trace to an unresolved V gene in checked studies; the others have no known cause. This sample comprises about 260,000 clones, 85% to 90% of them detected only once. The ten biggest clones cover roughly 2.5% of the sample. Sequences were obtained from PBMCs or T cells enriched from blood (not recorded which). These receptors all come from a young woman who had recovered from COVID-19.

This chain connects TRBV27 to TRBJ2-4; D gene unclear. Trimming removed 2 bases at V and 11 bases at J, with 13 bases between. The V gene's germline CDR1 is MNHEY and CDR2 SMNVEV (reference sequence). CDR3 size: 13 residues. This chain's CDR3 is CASSLKAAGLQYF. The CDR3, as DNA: TGTGCCAGCAGTTTAAAGGCTGCAGGTCTTCAGTACTTC.

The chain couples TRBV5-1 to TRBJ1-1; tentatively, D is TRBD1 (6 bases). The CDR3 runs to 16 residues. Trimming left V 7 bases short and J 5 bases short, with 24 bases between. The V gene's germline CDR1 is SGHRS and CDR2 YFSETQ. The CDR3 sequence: CASGPGAVQGGTEAFF. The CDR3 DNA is TGCGCCAGCGGCCCAGGGGCAGTCCAGGGTGGGACTGAAGCTTTCTTT.

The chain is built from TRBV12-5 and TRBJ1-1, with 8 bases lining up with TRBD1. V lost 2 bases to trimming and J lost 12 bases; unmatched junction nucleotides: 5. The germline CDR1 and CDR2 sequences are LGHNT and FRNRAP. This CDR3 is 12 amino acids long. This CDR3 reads CASGLSTGGTFF. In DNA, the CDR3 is TGTGCTAGTGGTTTGTCTACAGGGGGAACTTTCTTT.

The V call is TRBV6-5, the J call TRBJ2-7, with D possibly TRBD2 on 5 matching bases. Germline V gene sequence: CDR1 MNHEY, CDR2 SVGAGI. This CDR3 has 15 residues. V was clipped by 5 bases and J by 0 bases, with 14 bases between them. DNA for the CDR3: TGTGCCAGCAGTCGGATGACTCGGGGCTCCTACGAGCAGTACTTC. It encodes CASSRMTRGSYEQYF.

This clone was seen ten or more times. The CDR3 loop reads CASSIAGVTDTQYF. CDR3 nucleotide sequence: TGTGCCAGTAGTATAGCGGGGGTCACAGATACGCAGTATTTT. The chain joins TRBV19 to TRBJ2-3; weak D call: TRBD2 (6 bases). This CDR3 has 14 residues. Germline V gene lookup returns CDR1 LNHDA and CDR2 SQIVND (reference sequence). The ends were cut back, 1 base at V and 2 bases at J, with 7 bases in the middle.

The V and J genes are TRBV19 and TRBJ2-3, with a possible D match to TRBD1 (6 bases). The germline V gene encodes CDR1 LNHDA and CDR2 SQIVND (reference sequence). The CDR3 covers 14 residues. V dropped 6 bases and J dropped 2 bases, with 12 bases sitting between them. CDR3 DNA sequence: TGTGCCAGTAGGTCACAGGGTAACACAGATACGCAGTATTTT. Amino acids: CASRSQGNTDTQYF.

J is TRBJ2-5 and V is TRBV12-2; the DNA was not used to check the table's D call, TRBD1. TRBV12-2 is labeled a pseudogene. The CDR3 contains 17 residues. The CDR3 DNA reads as TGTGCAAGTCGCTCGAAAGTGGGGGGACAGGGGCAGGAGACCCAGTACTTC. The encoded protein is CASRSKVGGQGQETQYF.

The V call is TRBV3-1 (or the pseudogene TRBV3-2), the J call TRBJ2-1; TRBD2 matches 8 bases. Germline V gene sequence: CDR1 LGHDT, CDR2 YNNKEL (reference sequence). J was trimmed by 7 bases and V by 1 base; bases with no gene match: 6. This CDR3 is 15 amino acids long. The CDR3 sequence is CASSQAAGVRNEQFF. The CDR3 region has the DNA TGTGCCAGCAGCCAAGCAGCGGGGGTTAGGAATGAGCAGTTCTTC.

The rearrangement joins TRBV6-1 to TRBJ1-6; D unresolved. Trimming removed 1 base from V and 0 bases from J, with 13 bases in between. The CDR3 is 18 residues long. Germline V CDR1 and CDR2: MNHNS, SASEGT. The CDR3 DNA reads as TGTGCCAGCAGTGAAGTTTGGGTGGGGAGCTCCTATAATTCACCCCTCCACTTT. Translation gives CASSEVWVGSSYNSPLHF.

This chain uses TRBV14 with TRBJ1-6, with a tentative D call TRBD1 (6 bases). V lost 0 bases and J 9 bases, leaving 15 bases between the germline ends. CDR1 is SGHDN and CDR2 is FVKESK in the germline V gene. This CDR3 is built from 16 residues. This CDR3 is CASSQEFGGAGSPLHF. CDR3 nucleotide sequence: TGTGCCAGCAGCCAAGAGTTTGGGGGGGCAGGTTCACCCCTCCACTTT. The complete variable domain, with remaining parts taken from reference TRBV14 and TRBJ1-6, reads EAGVTQFPSHSVIEKGQTVTLRCDPISGHDNLYWYRRVMGKEIKFLLHFVKESKQDESGMPNNRFLAERTGGTYSTLKVQPAELEDSGVYFCASSQEFGGAGSPLHFGNGTRLTVT.

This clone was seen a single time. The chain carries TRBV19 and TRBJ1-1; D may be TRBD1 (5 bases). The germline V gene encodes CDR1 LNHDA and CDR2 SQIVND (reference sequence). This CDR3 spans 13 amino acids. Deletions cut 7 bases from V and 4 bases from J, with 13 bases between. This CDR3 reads CASTTGTGTEAFF. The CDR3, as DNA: TGTGCCAGTACCACAGGAACCGGCACTGAAGCTTTCTTT.

DNA of the CDR3: TGTGCCAGCAGCAAAGACGGGACAGTCAAAGAGACCCAGTACTTC. Residues: CASSKDGTVKETQYF. This rearrangement joins TRBV27 to TRBJ2-5, with TRBD1 matching over 7 bases. CDR3 length: 15 amino acids. From germline, CDR1 is MNHEY and CDR2 SMNVEV (reference sequence). The V segment lost 6 bases and the J segment 3 bases; nucleotides outside the gene matches: 10.

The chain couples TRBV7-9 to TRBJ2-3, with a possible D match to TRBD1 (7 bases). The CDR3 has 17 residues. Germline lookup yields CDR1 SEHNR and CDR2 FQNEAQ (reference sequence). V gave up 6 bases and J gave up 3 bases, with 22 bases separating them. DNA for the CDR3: TGTGCCAGCAGGAAGTTAGGGGGCAGGGGAGGAACAGATACGCAGTATTTT. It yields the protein CASRKLGGRGGTDTQYF.

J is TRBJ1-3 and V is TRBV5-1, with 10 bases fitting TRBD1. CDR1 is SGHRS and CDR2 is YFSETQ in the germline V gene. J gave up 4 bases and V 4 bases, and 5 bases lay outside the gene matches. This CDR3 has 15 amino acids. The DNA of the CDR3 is TGCGCCAGCAGCCCGACAGGGGGCTCCGGAAACACCATATATTTT. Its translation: CASSPTGGSGNTIYF.

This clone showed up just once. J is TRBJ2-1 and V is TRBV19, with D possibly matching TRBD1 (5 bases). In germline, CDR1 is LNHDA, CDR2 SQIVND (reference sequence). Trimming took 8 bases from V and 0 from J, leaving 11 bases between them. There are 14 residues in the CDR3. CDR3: CASRTFSSYNEQFF. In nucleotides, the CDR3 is TGTGCCAGTCGGACATTTAGCTCCTACAATGAGCAGTTCTTC.

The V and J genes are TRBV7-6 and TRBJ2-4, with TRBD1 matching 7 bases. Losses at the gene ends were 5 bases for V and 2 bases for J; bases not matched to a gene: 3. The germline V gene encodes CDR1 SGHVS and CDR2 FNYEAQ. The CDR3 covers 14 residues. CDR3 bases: TGTGCCAGCAGCCAGGGACAGCCCAAAAACATTCAGTACTTC. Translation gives CASSQGQPKNIQYF.

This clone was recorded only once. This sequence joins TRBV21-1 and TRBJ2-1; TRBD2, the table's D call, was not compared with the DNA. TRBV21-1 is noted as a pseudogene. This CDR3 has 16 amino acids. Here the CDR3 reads CASSKEVCGGDHEQFF. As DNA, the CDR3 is TGTGCCAGCAGCAAAGAAGTTTGCGGGGGGGATCATGAGCAGTTCTTC.